The rows below give T cell receptor beta chains drawn from one sample of a study of blood T cell repertoires in COVID-19. Method: immunoSEQ multiplex PCR; TCRdb's copy keeps in-frame clones and lacks some. The table records 150,000 or so clones, 70% to 90% of them present only once. Sequences were obtained from PBMCs or T cells enriched from blood (not recorded which). Receptor source: a man aged 35 to 55 who had recovered from COVID-19. Both conserved end residues are part of each CDR3. Fields, in order: V gene, D gene, J gene, clone size, CDR3 DNA, CDR3 protein. A D gene is named only where the DNA matches it firmly. Size values are once, few and many counts, or a class for expanded clones, and some rows have none.

TRBV6-5	.	TRBJ1-2	.	TGTGCCAGCAGTACTAGGAAGTCGAACTATGGCTACACCTTC	CASSTRKSNYGYTF
TRBV12-1	.	TRBJ1-6	.	TGTGCCAGCAGCTTTGGGCAGGGGGGACCTCCATATAGGTCACCCCTCCACTTT	CASSFGQGGPPYRSPLHF
TRBV24-1	.	TRBJ1-5	.	TGTGCCACCAGTGAGACAGGAAATCAGCCCCAGCATTTT	CATSETGNQPQHF
TRBV5-1	.	TRBJ2-1	.	TGCGCCAGCCGAGTATCCGGGGATGAGCAGTTCTTC	CASRVSGDEQFF
TRBV7-3	TRBD2	TRBJ2-5	.	TGTGCCAGCAGCTTAGGCGGGGGGGCCTTAGAGACCCAGTACTTC	CASSLGGGALETQYF
TRBV9	.	TRBJ2-3	many	TGTGCCAGCAGCGCCCCCCAGGGCCTAGATACGCAGTATTTT	CASSAPQGLDTQYF
TRBV6-5	TRBD2	TRBJ2-3	.	TGTGCCAGCAGTTCCGGGACTAGATATGCAGATACGCAGTATTTT	CASSSGTRYADTQYF
TRBV27	TRBD1	TRBJ2-2	many	TGTGCCAGCAGTAGAATCGGACAGGGGACTTCCACCGGGGAGCTGTTTTTT	CASSRIGQGTSTGELFF
TRBV24-1	.	TRBJ2-5	.	TGTGCCACCAGTGATTTCGGGCAGGGAGGAGAGACCCAGTACTTC	CATSDFGQGGETQYF
TRBV6-5	.	TRBJ1-2	.	TGTGCCAGCACAAGGGGACAAAGGAGCGGCTACACCTTC	CASTRGQRSGYTF
TRBV7-9	.	TRBJ1-4	.	TGTGCCAGCAGCTTCGGATTGGGAGGTGAAAAACTGTTTTTT	CASSFGLGGEKLFF
TRBV5-1	TRBD1	TRBJ2-2	.	TGCGCCAGCAGCACGGACAGGCTCGTCTCCGGGGAGCTGTTTTTT	CASSTDRLVSGELFF
TRBV24-1	.	TRBJ1-3	.	TGTGCCCGGGGGGGGTTCGGCGCCACCATATATTTT	CARGGFGATIYF
TRBV2	TRBD1	TRBJ1-2	.	TGTGCCAGCAGCCAGGGGGGTGGCTACACCTTC	CASSQGGGYTF
TRBV11-1	TRBD2	TRBJ2-7	.	TGTGCCAGCAGCCTAGCGGGTGGCGGAGCCTACGAGCAGTACTTC	CASSLAGGGAYEQYF
TRBV19	.	TRBJ1-2	.	TGTGCCAGTAGGCCAGGGGACACTAACTATGGCTACACCTTC	CASRPGDTNYGYTF
TRBV4-1	.	TRBJ1-6	.	TGCGCCAGCAGCCAAAAACCGGACAGCAATTCACCCCTCCACTTT	CASSQKPDSNSPLHF
TRBV3-1/TRBV3-2	TRBD2	TRBJ2-5	.	TGTGCCAGCAGCCAGATAGCGGGTGGGGAGACCCAGTACTTC	CASSQIAGGETQYF
TRBV5-1	TRBD2	TRBJ2-1	.	TGCGCCAGCAGCCAACTAGCGGGGACCGGCAATGAGCAGTTCTTC	CASSQLAGTGNEQFF
TRBV7-8	.	TRBJ2-4	.	TGTGCCAGCAGCTTAGTGAGGGCGGGCATTCCCACAGCCAAAAACATTCAGTACTTC	CASSLVRAGIPTAKNIQYF
TRBV11-2	.	TRBJ1-2	.	TGTGCCAGCAGCTTAGGAGGGTCCTATGGCTACACCTTC	CASSLGGSYGYTF
TRBV13	TRBD1	TRBJ1-2	.	TGTGCCAGCAGCCCCAAGGGACAGGGAAATGGCTACACCTTC	CASSPKGQGNGYTF
TRBV11-3	.	TRBJ1-1	.	TGTGCCAGCAGCTTAGGGAGGGGTGTGAACACTGAAGCTTTCTTT	CASSLGRGVNTEAFF
TRBV3-1/TRBV3-2	.	TRBJ1-1	few	TGTGCCAGCAGCCAATTGGCAGAAGCTTTCTTT	CASSQLAEAFF
TRBV5-1	.	TRBJ1-5	.	TGCGCCAGCAGCCGCGCGGGGTTGGGCAATCAGCCCCAGCATTTT	CASSRAGLGNQPQHF
TRBV6-4	.	TRBJ2-1	.	TGTGCCAGCAGTGAGATACAGGTTAGCTCCTACAATGAGCAGTTCTTC	CASSEIQVSSYNEQFF
TRBV5-1	TRBD2	TRBJ2-3	.	TGCGCCAGCAGCTTACTAGCGGGGCACACAGATACGCAGTATTTT	CASSLLAGHTDTQYF
TRBV5-6	TRBD2	TRBJ2-3	.	TGTGCCAGCAGCTGGATCGGGGGGGCCGGGGATACGCAGTATTTT	CASSWIGGAGDTQYF
TRBV10-3	TRBD2	TRBJ2-3	few	TGTGCCATCGCGGGGGAGTGGGATACGCAGTATTTT	CAIAGEWDTQYF
TRBV6-5	.	TRBJ1-1	.	TGTGCCAGCATCCCCTGGGGGGGAAAAGGTGAAGCTTTCTTT	CASIPWGGKGEAFF
TRBV19	TRBD2	TRBJ2-3	.	TGTGCCAGTACCCATTCCGGGGGGGCTAGCACAGATACGCAGTATTTT	CASTHSGGASTDTQYF
TRBV7-3	.	TRBJ2-1	.	TGTGCCAGCAGCTTAGAGGCCAGGGGTGATGAGCAGTTCTTC	CASSLEARGDEQFF
TRBV19	TRBD1	TRBJ2-4	.	TGTGCCAGTAGTGCGATAGGGGGCAGGGGTGAAAACATTCAGTACTTC	CASSAIGGRGENIQYF
TRBV24-1	.	TRBJ2-2	.	TGTGCCACCAGTCCCACCGAGGGAGGAAGCACCGGGGAGCTGTTTTTT	CATSPTEGGSTGELFF
TRBV10-2	TRBD1	TRBJ1-5	.	TGCGCCAGCAGTGGGACAGGAGATCAGCCCCAGCATTTT	CASSGTGDQPQHF
TRBV19	.	TRBJ1-4	.	TGTGCCAGTAGTATGCCCACAGCCGATAATGAAAAACTGTTTTTT	CASSMPTADNEKLFF
TRBV10-1	.	TRBJ1-2	few	TGCGCCAGCCTTTCCCCGCCAGGGAATGGCTACACCTTC	CASLSPPGNGYTF
TRBV5-1	TRBD1	TRBJ1-2	once	TGCGCCAGCAGCTTGGGACAGGGCAGGTTCGGCTACACCTTC	CASSLGQGRFGYTF
TRBV9	TRBD1	TRBJ1-6	.	TGTGCCAGCAGCGTAGGGACAGGGGGCGCCCACACCCCCCTCCACTTT	CASSVGTGGAHTPLHF
TRBV3-1/TRBV3-2	TRBD1	TRBJ2-6	.	TGTGCCAGCAGCGACACCGGGACAGCATACTCTGGGGCCAACGTCCTGACTTTC	CASSDTGTAYSGANVLTF
TRBV30	TRBD1	TRBJ1-5	.	TGTGCCTGGACGGGACAGGGATATCGCAATCAGCCCCAGCATTTT	CAWTGQGYRNQPQHF
TRBV10-3	.	TRBJ2-5	.	TGTGCCATCAGCAACATTTCAACGGGGACCCAGTACTTC	CAISNISTGTQYF
TRBV5-6	.	TRBJ1-6	few	TGTGCCAGCAGCCTTGACAGCTATAATTCACCCCTCCACTTT	CASSLDSYNSPLHF
TRBV27	.	TRBJ2-6	.	TGTGCCAGCAGCTTAAGGCCGGAGAGCTCTGGGGCCAACGTCCTGACTTTC	CASSLRPESSGANVLTF
TRBV30	.	TRBJ1-2	few	TGTGCCTGGAGGCTGGGGGAGGGGCCCTATGGCTACACCTTC	CAWRLGEGPYGYTF
TRBV11-3	.	TRBJ2-3	few	TGTGCCAGCAGCTTAGACGTTCGGGGTGCAGATACGCAGTATTTT	CASSLDVRGADTQYF
TRBV5-6	TRBD1	TRBJ2-3	.	TGTGCCAGCAGCTTAGACAGGGGGCGAACGCAGTATTTT	CASSLDRGRTQYF
TRBV5-4	.	TRBJ2-1	.	TGTGCCAGCAGCCGAAACCCGGGGGAGATCTACAATGAGCAGTTCTTC	CASSRNPGEIYNEQFF
TRBV7-2	TRBD2	TRBJ2-1	.	TGTGCCAGCAGCTATATAGCGGGGGGTAATGAGCAGTTCTTC	CASSYIAGGNEQFF
TRBV7-9	.	TRBJ2-2	.	TGTGCCAGCAGCCCGACAGGAAAGAACACCGGGGAGCTGTTTTTT	CASSPTGKNTGELFF
TRBV30	TRBD1	TRBJ1-1	.	TGTGCCTGGAGTCAGGGGACAGGGGTGCGAGCTTTCTTT	CAWSQGTGVRAFF
TRBV9	.	TRBJ1-4	once	TGTGCCAGCAGCCCTTCGGGGGGAATGGTGAATGAAAAACTGTTTTTT	CASSPSGGMVNEKLFF
TRBV10-3	TRBD1	TRBJ1-5	.	TGTGCCACGACCGGGACAGGGGGTCGTCAGCCCCAGCATTTT	CATTGTGGRQPQHF
TRBV11-1	.	TRBJ2-7	.	TGTGCCAGCAGCTTAGCGGTCAGGGGCGCTGGGGGCTACGAGCAGTACTTC	CASSLAVRGAGGYEQYF
TRBV6-5	.	TRBJ2-3	.	TGTGCCAGCAGTTACTCCGCTATTACGTTCACAGATACGCAGTATTTT	CASSYSAITFTDTQYF